Given below is one T cell receptor (beta chain) in context. The data belong to a study of blood T cell repertoires in COVID-19. Data came from immunoSEQ multiplex PCR; TCRdb stores just in-frame clones and leaves some out. Counted here are under 200,000 clones, about nine tenths occurring once; the ten biggest clones make up 1.5% to 2%. Trimming left V 3 bases short and J 1 base short, with 10 bases between. This CDR3 is 15 amino acids long. The germline CDR1 and CDR2 sequences are LNHDA and SQIVND (reference sequence). This TCR came from a man younger than 35 with active or convalescent COVID-19. Sequencing was performed on peripheral blood. The chain uses TRBV19 and TRBJ1-5, with no clear D. The chain's CDR3 is CASSISPWSNQPQHF. The CDR3 DNA is TGTGCCAGTAGTATCAGTCCTTGGAGCAATCAGCCCCAGCATTTT. The whole variable domain, filled in from reference TRBV19 and TRBJ1-5, reads DGGITQSPKYLFRKEGQNVTLSCEQNLNHDAMYWYRQDPGQGLRLIYYSQIVNDFQKGDIAEGYSVSREKKESFPLTVTSAQKNPTAFYLCASSISPWSNQPQHFGDGTRLSIL.